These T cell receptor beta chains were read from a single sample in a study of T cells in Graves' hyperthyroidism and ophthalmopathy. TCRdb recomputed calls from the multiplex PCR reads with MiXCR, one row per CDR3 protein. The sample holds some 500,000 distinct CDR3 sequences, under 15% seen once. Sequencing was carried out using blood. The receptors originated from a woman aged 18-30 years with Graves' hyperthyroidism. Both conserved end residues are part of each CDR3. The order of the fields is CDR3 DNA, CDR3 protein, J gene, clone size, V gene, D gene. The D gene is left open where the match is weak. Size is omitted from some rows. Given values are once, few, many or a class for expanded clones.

cdr3_nt: TGTGCCAGCGAAAACTCACCTCCTAGCGGAAAAGGGCCCCGCTACGAGCAGTACTTC; cdr3_aa: CASENSPPSGKGPRYEQYF; j_call: TRBJ2-7; clone_size: many; v_call: TRBV6-1; d_call: TRBD2
cdr3_nt: TGTGCCAGCAGTTTAACCGGGACAGGGGGGCCTGGCTACACCTTC; cdr3_aa: CASSLTGTGGPGYTF; j_call: TRBJ1-2; clone_size: few; v_call: TRBV28; d_call: TRBD1
cdr3_nt: TGTGCCAGCAGTCCGCGGAGGATGAGCTCCTACAATGAGCAGTTCTTC; cdr3_aa: CASSPRRMSSYNEQFF; j_call: TRBJ2-1; clone_size: .; v_call: TRBV28; d_call: .
cdr3_nt: TGTGCCAGCACCCCCGGAGTCGGGACACCCCACAGTGAAAAACTGTTTTTT; cdr3_aa: CASTPGVGTPHSEKLFF; j_call: TRBJ1-4; clone_size: many; v_call: TRBV11-1; d_call: .
cdr3_nt: TGTGCCTGGAGAACTAGCGGAGCTTACAATGAGCAGTTCTTC; cdr3_aa: CAWRTSGAYNEQFF; j_call: TRBJ2-1; clone_size: many; v_call: TRBV30; d_call: TRBD2
cdr3_nt: TGTGCCAGCAGTTACTCGGGACAGGGGGGCTACAATGAGCAGTTCTTC; cdr3_aa: CASSYSGQGGYNEQFF; j_call: TRBJ2-1; clone_size: many; v_call: TRBV6-6; d_call: TRBD1
cdr3_nt: TGTGCCAGCACCATGGTCTCACTAACGCAAGAGACCCAGTACTTC; cdr3_aa: CASTMVSLTQETQYF; j_call: TRBJ2-5; clone_size: many; v_call: TRBV7-9; d_call: .
cdr3_nt: TGTGCTAGTGGTCCCCCCTGGGTAGGGGGGCTGTTTTTT; cdr3_aa: CASGPPWVGGLFF; j_call: TRBJ2-2; clone_size: .; v_call: TRBV12-5; d_call: .
cdr3_nt: TGCAGTGCTAGTGACAATGAGCAGTTCTTC; cdr3_aa: CSASDNEQFF; j_call: TRBJ2-1; clone_size: .; v_call: TRBV20-1; d_call: .
cdr3_nt: TGTGCCAGCAGTGAATCAAGGGTAGTACTCGGGAGTCCCCATGAGCAGTTCTTC; cdr3_aa: CASSESRVVLGSPHEQFF; j_call: TRBJ2-1; clone_size: once; v_call: TRBV25-1; d_call: .